This TCR beta chain was recovered during a study of radiation and T cells in renal cell carcinoma. Time point specified: blood 2 weeks post-SBRT. Treatment defined: 15 Gy SBRT to primary tumor, nephrectomy 4 weeks later. Generated by immunoSEQ multiplex PCR, the TCRdb table keeps only in-frame clones and is missing some. The sample has around 80,000 clones; around 76% are singletons. This TCR derives from a man in his sixties with renal cell carcinoma. The source material was blood, sampled from a patient whose treatment included radiotherapy and nephrectomy.

CDR3 in DNA: TGTGCCAGCAGTTACGGCGGGACGATCTATGGCTACACCTTC. This codes for CASSYGGTIYGYTF. The rearrangement joins TRBV7-9 to TRBJ1-2; a weak D match, TRBD1 (5 bases). This CDR3 spans 14 amino acids. V gave up 6 bases and J gave up 4 bases, with 15 bases separating them. Per germline, CDR1 SEHNR and CDR2 FQNEAQ (reference sequence). Full variable domain (remainder filled in from reference TRBV7-9 and TRBJ1-2): DTGVSQNPRHKITKRGQNVTFRCDPISEHNRLYWYRQTLGQGPEFLTYFQNEAQLEKSRLLSDRFSAERPKGSFSTLEIQRTEQGDSAMYLCASSYGGTIYGYTFGSGTRLTVV.